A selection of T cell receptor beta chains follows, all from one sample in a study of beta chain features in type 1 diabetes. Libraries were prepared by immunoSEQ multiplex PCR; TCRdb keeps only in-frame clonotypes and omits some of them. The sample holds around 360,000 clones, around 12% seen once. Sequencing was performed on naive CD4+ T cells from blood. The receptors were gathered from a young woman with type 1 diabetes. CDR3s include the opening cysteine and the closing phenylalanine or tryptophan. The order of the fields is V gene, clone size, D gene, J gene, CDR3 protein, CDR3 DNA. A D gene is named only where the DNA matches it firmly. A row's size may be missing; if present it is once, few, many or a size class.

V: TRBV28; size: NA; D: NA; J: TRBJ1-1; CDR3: CASSFTTGREAFF; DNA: TGTGCCAGCAGCTTTACTACAGGGCGTGAAGCTTTCTTT
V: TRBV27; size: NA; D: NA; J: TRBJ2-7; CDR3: CASSFPFQRLGEQYF; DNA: TGTGCCAGTAGTTTCCCCTTCCAACGCCTCGGGGAGCAGTACTTC
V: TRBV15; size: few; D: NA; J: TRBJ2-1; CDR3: CATGLSSSYNEQFF; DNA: TGTGCCACCGGTTTGAGTTCGTCCTACAATGAGCAGTTCTTC
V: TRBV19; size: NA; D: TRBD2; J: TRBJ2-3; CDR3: CASRLTSRRFTDTQYF; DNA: TGTGCCAGTAGGCTGACTAGCAGACGATTCACAGATACGCAGTATTTT
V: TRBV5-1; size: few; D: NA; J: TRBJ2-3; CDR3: CASSLSSGFNTDTQYF; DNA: TGCGCCAGCAGCCTCTCAAGCGGGTTCAACACAGATACGCAGTATTTT
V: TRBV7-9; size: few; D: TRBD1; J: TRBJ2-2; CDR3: CASTLPGQGNTGELFF; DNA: TGTGCCAGCACCTTACCGGGACAGGGGAACACCGGGGAGCTGTTTTTT
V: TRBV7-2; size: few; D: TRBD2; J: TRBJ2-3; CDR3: CASSLEAGADTQYF; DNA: TGTGCCAGCAGCTTAGAAGCGGGGGCAGATACGCAGTATTTT
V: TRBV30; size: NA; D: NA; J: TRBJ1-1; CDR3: CAWSVGGAAFF; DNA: TGTGCCTGGAGTGTAGGGGGGGCTGCTTTCTTT
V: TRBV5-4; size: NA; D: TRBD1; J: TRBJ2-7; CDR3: CATRTGGSYEQYF; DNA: TGTGCCACCCGGACAGGGGGTAGCTACGAGCAGTACTTC
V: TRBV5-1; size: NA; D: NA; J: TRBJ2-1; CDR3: CASSLEAGSSYNEQFF; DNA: TGCGCCAGCAGCTTGGAGGCGGGGAGCTCCTACAATGAGCAGTTCTTC
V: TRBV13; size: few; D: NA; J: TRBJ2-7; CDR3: CASSLTRLGSAEQYF; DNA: TGTGCCAGCAGCTTAACGAGACTAGGGTCTGCCGAGCAGTACTTC
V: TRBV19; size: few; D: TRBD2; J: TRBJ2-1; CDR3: CASTPRRGGPADEQFF; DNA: TGTGCCAGTACCCCGAGGCGGGGGGGGCCGGCAGATGAGCAGTTCTTC
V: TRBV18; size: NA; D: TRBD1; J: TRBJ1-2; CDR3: CASSQRDRGIGYTF; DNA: TGTGCCAGCTCACAACGGGACAGGGGGATAGGCTACACCTTC
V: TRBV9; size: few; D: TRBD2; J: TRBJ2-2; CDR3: CASSVGTSGSSGELFF; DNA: TGTGCCAGCAGCGTGGGGACTAGCGGGAGTTCTGGGGAGCTGTTTTTT
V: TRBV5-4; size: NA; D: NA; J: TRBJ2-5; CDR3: CASSNGKAETQYF; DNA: TGTGCCAGCAGTAACGGGAAGGCAGAGACCCAGTACTTC
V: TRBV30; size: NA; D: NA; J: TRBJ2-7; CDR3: CAWSLQGYEQYF; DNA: TGTGCCTGGAGCCTTCAGGGTTACGAGCAGTACTTC
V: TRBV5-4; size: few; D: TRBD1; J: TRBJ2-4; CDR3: CASSGTGGIQYF; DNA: TGTGCCAGCAGCGGGACAGGTGGCATTCAGTACTTC
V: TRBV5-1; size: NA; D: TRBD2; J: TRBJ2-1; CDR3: CASSLGGAGDNEQFF; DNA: TGCGCCAGCAGCTTGGGCGGAGCGGGGGACAATGAGCAGTTCTTC
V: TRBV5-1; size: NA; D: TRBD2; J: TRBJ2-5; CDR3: CASSSGGTRTSGETQYF; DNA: TGCGCCAGCAGCTCGGGGGGTACCCGGACTAGTGGTGAGACCCAGTACTTC
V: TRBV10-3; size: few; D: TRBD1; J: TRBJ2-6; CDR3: CAISDAIEGASGANVLTF; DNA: TGTGCCATCAGTGATGCTATTGAGGGGGCCTCTGGGGCCAACGTCCTGACTTTC
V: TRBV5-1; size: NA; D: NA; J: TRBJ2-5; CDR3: CASSSALRETQYF; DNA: TGCGCCAGCAGCTCGGCTTTGCGGGAGACCCAGTACTTC
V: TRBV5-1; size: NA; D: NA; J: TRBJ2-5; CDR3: CASSADSQETQYF; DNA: TGCGCCAGCAGCGCGGACAGCCAAGAGACCCAGTACTTC
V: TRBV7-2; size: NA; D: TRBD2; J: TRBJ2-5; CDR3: CASSLAGVGTQYF; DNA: TGTGCCAGCAGCTTGGCGGGAGTGGGGACCCAGTACTTC
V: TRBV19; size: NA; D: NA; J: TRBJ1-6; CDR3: CASSIDGRDRRSSPLHF; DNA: TGTGCCAGTAGTATAGATGGACGGGATCGTAGGTCGTCACCCCTCCACTTT
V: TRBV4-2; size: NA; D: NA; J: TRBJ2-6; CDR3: CASSQDRGSYGANVLTF; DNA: TGTGCCAGCAGCCAAGATCGAGGTAGTTATGGGGCCAACGTCCTGACTTTC
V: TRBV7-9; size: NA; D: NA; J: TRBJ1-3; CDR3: CASSPRRFSGNTIYF; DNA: TGTGCCAGCAGCCCCCGTCGGTTCTCTGGAAACACCATATATTTT
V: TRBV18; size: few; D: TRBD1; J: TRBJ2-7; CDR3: CASSYTGANSYEQYF; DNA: TGTGCCAGCTCGTACACAGGGGCTAATTCCTACGAGCAGTACTTC
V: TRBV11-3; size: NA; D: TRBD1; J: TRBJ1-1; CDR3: CASSSRRQGTGTEAFF; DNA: TGTGCCAGCAGCTCTCGACGACAGGGGACGGGCACTGAAGCTTTCTTT
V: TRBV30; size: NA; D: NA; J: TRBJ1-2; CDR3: CAWSGGGSNYGYTF; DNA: TGTGCCTGGAGCGGGGGGGGATCTAACTATGGCTACACCTTC